Shown below are 5 T cell receptor beta chains from a single sample sequenced in a study of radiotherapy plus CTLA-4 blockade in lung cancer. Using immunoSEQ multiplex PCR, the repertoire was profiled, and TCRdb retains in-frame clones only, with some absent. The sample yields about 48,000 clones, about 86% seen once. The sample consisted of peripheral blood, taken from a patient treated with radiotherapy plus ipilimumab. These receptors were taken from a human donor with non-small cell lung cancer that progressed on radiotherapy plus ipilimumab. Some clones in this sample may be carry-over from other donors' samples.

The chain combines TRBV6-6 with TRBJ2-3; the match to TRBD2 covers 8 bases. The CDR3 runs to 16 residues. CDR1 is MNHNY, CDR2 SVGAGI, per germline (reference sequence). V lost 5 bases to trimming and J lost 4 bases; unmatched junction nucleotides: 11. The CDR3 is CASSPSGGGQADTQYF. DNA of the CDR3: TGTGCCAGCAGTCCCTCGGGCGGGGGGCAAGCAGATACGCAGTATTTT.

V gene TRBV6-6 combines with J gene TRBJ2-7; 10 nucleotides match TRBD2. V was clipped by 11 bases and J by 5 bases; unmatched bases: 12. This CDR3 contains 14 residues. From germline, CDR1 is MNHNY and CDR2 SVGAGI (reference sequence). The CDR3 DNA reads TGTGCCTCCGGAGAGCGGGAGGGTGCACACGAGCAGTACTTC. It encodes CASGEREGAHEQYF.

This clone was observed a handful of times. The V call is TRBV25-1, the J call TRBJ2-3; possible D gene TRBD1, 5 bases. The germline CDR1 and CDR2 sequences are MGHDK and SYGVNS. This CDR3 region has 13 residues. Trimming took 4 bases from V and 7 from J, leaving 12 bases between them. CDR3 sequence: CASSGTGLYTQYF. The CDR3 nucleotides read TGTGCCAGCAGTGGCACAGGTTTGTATACGCAGTATTTT. Complete variable domain (other parts from reference TRBV25-1 and TRBJ2-3): EADIYQTPRYLVIGTGKKITLECSQTMGHDKMYWYQQDPGMELHLIHYSYGVNSTEKGDLSSESTVSRIRTEHFPLTLESARPSHTSQYLCASSGTGLYTQYFGPGTRLTVL.

The chain combines TRBV2 with TRBJ2-1; 10 nucleotides agree with TRBD2. This CDR3 comprises 19 residues. Germline lookup yields CDR1 SNHLY and CDR2 FYNNEI. The V and J ends lost 2 bases and 1 base, in that order; junction bases with no gene match: 11. The CDR3 region is CASSELARASGGSYNEQFF. CDR3 in DNA: TGTGCCAGCAGTGAACTCGCGCGGGCTAGCGGGGGTTCCTACAATGAGCAGTTCTTC.

V gene TRBV19 combines with J gene TRBJ2-3; D perhaps matches TRBD2 (5 bases). Germline V gene sequence: CDR1 LNHDA, CDR2 SQIVND (reference sequence). With 9 bases removed from V and 1 base from J, the gap between germline ends came to 11 bases. This CDR3 has 13 residues. CDR3: CARSRVRTDTQYF. DNA of the CDR3: TGTGCCAGGTCGCGGGTGCGCACAGATACGCAGTATTTT.